Below, 14 T cell receptor beta chains from the same sample are listed, as sequenced in a study of cytotoxic CD8 clonotypes in ibrutinib-treated CLL. The method was immunoSEQ multiplex PCR; TCRdb's version includes in-frame clones alone and lacks a portion of them. The repertoire consists of nearly 300,000 clones, with around 69% occurring once and the leading ten covering 5.6%. The specimen comprised PBMCs, sampled at disease progression, from a patient treated with ibrutinib. These receptors were taken from a human donor with chronic lymphocytic leukemia.

The chain recombines TRBV4-1 with TRBJ1-2; no definite D call. V dropped 1 base and J dropped 4 bases, with 7 bases sitting between them. CDR3 size: 13 residues. CDR1 is MGHRA and CDR2 is YSYEKL in the germline V gene. In DNA, the CDR3 is TGCGCCAGCAGCCAAGGGGTTTCCTATGGCTACACCTTC. Residues: CASSQGVSYGYTF.

The chain has TRBV27 and TRBJ1-1; D perhaps matches TRBD1 (5 bases). V lost 7 bases and J lost 6, with 6 bases in between. The germline CDR1 and CDR2 sequences are MNHEY and SMNVEV (reference sequence). The CDR3 loop spans 10 amino acids. The CDR3 DNA reads TGTGCCAGCATGGGGGCTGAAGCTTTCTTT. Translation gives CASMGAEAFF.

This clone was observed a single time. The V and J genes are TRBV11-2 and TRBJ2-5; D is ambiguous. This CDR3 is 12 amino acids long. V lost 10 bases and J lost 0, with 9 bases in between. Germline-derived CDR1 and CDR2 are SGHAT and FQNNGV. CDR3 in amino acids: CATHGYQETQYF. In DNA, the CDR3 is TGTGCCACCCACGGGTACCAAGAGACCCAGTACTTC.

The genes are TRBV18 and TRBJ1-1; 9 nucleotides align to TRBD1. CDR1 KGHSH and CDR2 LQKENI come from the germline V gene. With 6 bases clipped from V and 6 bases from J, the junction kept 8 bases outside the gene matches. This CDR3 has 14 residues. DNA of the CDR3: TGTGCCAGCTCGTCGGACAGGGGCCGGGCTGAAGCTTTCTTT. It codes for CASSSDRGRAEAFF.

The chain is built from TRBV5-1 and TRBJ1-6, with 8 bases that match TRBD1. With 0 bases clipped from V and 8 bases from J, the junction kept 1 base outside the gene matches. Germline values: CDR1 SGHRS, CDR2 YFSETQ. The CDR3 has 14 amino acids. CDR3 coding DNA: TGCGCCAGCAGCTTGGACAGGGGGGATTCACCCCTCCACTTT. Residues: CASSLDRGDSPLHF.

J is TRBJ1-2 and V is TRBV28, with D hard to call. Germline loops: CDR1 MDHEN, CDR2 SYDVKM. V was pared by 3 bases and J by 0 bases, with 11 bases between. The CDR3 consists of 15 residues. DNA for the CDR3: TGTGCCAGCAGTTTTGTAGGGATAGCTAACTATGGCTACACCTTC. Protein product: CASSFVGIANYGYTF.

This chain connects TRBV2 to TRBJ2-7; D not resolved. V was clipped by 5 bases and J by 0 bases, with 11 bases between them. The CDR3 has 14 residues. Germline V lookup: CDR1 SNHLY, CDR2 FYNNEI. This CDR3 is CASSPPWDSYEQYF. In nucleotides, the CDR3 is TGTGCCAGCAGTCCCCCCTGGGACTCCTACGAGCAGTACTTC.

The CDR3 nucleotides are TGCGCCAGCAGCTTGGTTGGTCTAGCGGGAGTCGGGGAGCTGTTTTTT. The encoded protein is CASSLVGLAGVGELFF. The chain uses TRBV5-1 and TRBJ2-2, with 10 bases matching TRBD2. The CDR3 loop spans 16 amino acids. Germline V lookup: CDR1 SGHRS, CDR2 YFSETQ. The ends lost 0 bases at V and 7 bases at J; junction bases unmatched: 6.

The J gene is TRBJ2-1, the V gene TRBV4-3; no reliable D call. CDR3 size: 16 residues. Trimming took 4 bases from V and 0 from J, leaving 13 bases between them. Germline loops: CDR1 LGHNA, CDR2 YSLEER. CDR3 residues: CASSRTRVGSYNEQFF. The CDR3 bases are TGCGCCAGCAGCCGCACACGCGTCGGCTCCTACAATGAGCAGTTCTTC.

The rearrangement uses TRBV9 and TRBJ2-1; possibly TRBD1 for D (5 bases). CDR3 length equals 13 residues. The germline V gene encodes CDR1 SGDLS and CDR2 YYNGEE. Trimming took 4 bases from V and 10 from J, leaving 15 bases between them. CDR3 in DNA: TGTGCCAGCAGCCCGCGTACTTGGGGCGAGCAGTTCTTC. Translating gives CASSPRTWGEQFF.

This clone was observed a handful of times. The chain employs TRBV4-1 and TRBJ2-7; 8 bases align to TRBD1. CDR1 and CDR2 from the germline V gene are MGHRA and YSYEKL. The CDR3 runs to 14 residues. The V gene end was trimmed by 2 bases and the J gene end by 5 bases; junction bases not matched to a gene: 5. CDR3 sequence reads: CASSQPYRGDEQYF. The DNA of the CDR3 is TGCGCCAGCAGCCAACCTTACAGGGGGGACGAGCAGTACTTC.

V and J are TRBV6-5 and TRBJ2-1, with 8 bases lining up with TRBD2. V trimming: 5 bases; J trimming: 3 bases; junction bases outside the gene matches: 6. The CDR3 loop spans 15 amino acids. Germline V gene data show CDR1 as MNHEY and CDR2 as SVGAGI. The CDR3 coding sequence is TGTGCCAGCAGTCCAGCCGGGACTAGCTACAATGAGCAGTTCTTC. Amino acids: CASSPAGTSYNEQFF.

As for this clone: At the DNA level, this CDR3 is encoded by other sequences in the same sample as well. V is TRBV9 and J is TRBJ2-3; D could derive from TRBD1 or TRBD2 (5 bases each). CDR3 size: 14 residues. Trimming cost V 0 bases and J 0 bases, with 5 bases left between them. Germline CDR1 reads SGDLS; CDR2 reads YYNGEE. CDR3 DNA: TGTGCCAGCAGCGTAGGGGGGAGCACAGATACGCAGTATTTT. Translated: CASSVGGSTDTQYF.

The V call is TRBV29-1, the J call TRBJ2-7; maybe TRBD2 (5 bases). V lost 4 bases and J 2 bases, leaving 9 bases between the germline ends. CDR1 SQVTM and CDR2 ANQGSEA come from the germline V gene. The CDR3 spans 12 residues. The CDR3 DNA sequence: TGCAGCGTTGCGGCCGGGACCTACGAGCAGTACTTC. It translates to CSVAAGTYEQYF.